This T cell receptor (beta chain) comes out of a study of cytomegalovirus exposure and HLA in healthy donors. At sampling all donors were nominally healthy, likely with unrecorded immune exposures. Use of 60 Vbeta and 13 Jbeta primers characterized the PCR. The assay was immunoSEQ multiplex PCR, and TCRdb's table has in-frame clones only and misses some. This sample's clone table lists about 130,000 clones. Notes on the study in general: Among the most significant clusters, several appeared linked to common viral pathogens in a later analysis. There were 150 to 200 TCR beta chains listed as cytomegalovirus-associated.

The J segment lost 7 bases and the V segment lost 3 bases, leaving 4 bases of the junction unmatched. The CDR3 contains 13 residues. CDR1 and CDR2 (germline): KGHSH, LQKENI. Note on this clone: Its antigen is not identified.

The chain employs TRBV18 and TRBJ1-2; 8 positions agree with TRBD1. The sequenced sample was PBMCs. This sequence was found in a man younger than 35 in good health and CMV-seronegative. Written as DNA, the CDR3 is TGTGCCAGCTCACCCCAGGGGGCGACTGGCTACACCTTC. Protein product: CASSPQGATGYTF.